Presented here are 14 T cell receptor beta chains from one specimen sequenced in a study of shared clonotypes between healthy human individuals. Here immunoSEQ multiplex PCR was the method, and the copy in TCRdb shows in-frame clones only, minus some. This table has a few million clones, more than 90% appearing once. Sequencing was done on a sample of naive CD4+ T cells sorted from blood. Subset described: CD45RA+ positively selected. The receptors stem from a man aged 18 to 30 in good health.

The CDR3 nucleotides read TGTGCCAGCAGCTCCGACAGGGCCCCCTCCTATAATTCACCCCTCCACTTT. It codes for CASSSDRAPSYNSPLHF. The rearrangement links TRBV7-9 to TRBJ1-6, with 7 nucleotides matching TRBD1. This CDR3 is 17 amino acids long. Germline CDR1 reads SEHNR; CDR2 reads FQNEAQ (reference sequence). V shed 4 bases and J 0 bases; nucleotides not matched to a gene: 6.

The chain recombines TRBV7-9 with TRBJ1-1, with TRBD1 as a possible D gene (6 bases). The CDR3 covers 15 residues. Trimming pared 0 bases from V and 6 bases from J, leaving 14 bases between. Germline V lookup: CDR1 SEHNR, CDR2 FQNEAQ (reference sequence). In DNA, the CDR3 is TGTGCCAGCAGCTTAGCTGGGGGGCTCGCCGCTGAAGCTTTCTTT. The encoded protein is CASSLAGGLAAEAFF.

The V call is TRBV9, the J call TRBJ1-2; D might be TRBD1 (6 bases). The V end lost 4 bases, the J end lost 6 bases, and 22 bases lay between the germline ends. Germline CDR1 reads SGDLS; CDR2 reads YYNGEE. The CDR3 length is 16 residues. The DNA of the CDR3 is TGTGCCAGCAGCTTCAACAGACAGGCCCCTGGGCATGGCTACACCTTC. This sequence encodes CASSFNRQAPGHGYTF. The complete variable domain, with remaining parts taken from reference TRBV9 and TRBJ1-2, reads DSGVTQTPKHLITATGQRVTLRCSPRSGDLSVYWYQQSLDQGLQFLIQYYNGEERAKGNILERFSAQQFPDLHSELNLSSLELGDSALYFCASSFNRQAPGHGYTFGSGTRLTVV.

The genes are TRBV5-1 and TRBJ2-5, with a weak D call TRBD2 (6 bases). V lost 4 bases to trimming and J lost 5 bases, with 15 bases between them. This CDR3 is 14 amino acids long. Germline V gene data show CDR1 as SGHRS and CDR2 as YFSETQ. The CDR3 DNA is TGCGCCAGCAGCCCCGGGCCTAGCGAGGAGACCCAGTACTTC. It translates to CASSPGPSEETQYF.

The V gene is TRBV5-1, the J gene TRBJ1-6, with no clear D. Germline CDR1 reads SGHRS; CDR2 reads YFSETQ. The CDR3 has 16 amino acids. V gave up 0 bases and J gave up 5 bases, with 12 bases separating them. The CDR3 here is CASSLDRTANNSPLHF. The CDR3, as DNA: TGCGCCAGCAGCTTGGATCGGACGGCCAATAATTCACCCCTCCACTTT.

J is TRBJ1-2 and V is TRBV19, with unresolved D. Germline V gene data show CDR1 as LNHDA and CDR2 as SQIVND (reference sequence). This CDR3 region has 11 residues. V gave up 7 bases and J gave up 5 bases, with 8 bases separating them. DNA of the CDR3: TGTGCCAGTACTTTCAAGTATGGCTACACCTTC. Translated, it gives CASTFKYGYTF.

The rearrangement links TRBV5-8 to TRBJ1-2, with D hard to call. Germline assignment: CDR1 SGHTS and CDR2 YDEGEE. This CDR3 spans 14 amino acids. Between the trimmed V and J ends, which lost 0 bases and 3 bases, there was a span of 9 bases. In nucleotides, the CDR3 is TGTGCCAGCAGCTTGGGTCTAGTGGACTATGGCTACACCTTC. Its translation: CASSLGLVDYGYTF.

The chain employs TRBV7-2 and TRBJ1-2; D uncertain. The V end was cut by 5 bases, the J end by 1 base, with 8 bases between. The V gene's germline CDR1 is SGHTA and CDR2 FQGNSA. The CDR3 sequence is 13 residues long. This chain's CDR3 is CASSMGVNYGYTF. The CDR3 nucleotides read TGTGCCAGCAGCATGGGAGTTAACTATGGCTACACCTTC.

The rearrangement joins TRBV6-6 to TRBJ2-7; D unresolved. The CDR3 is 12 amino acids. Trimming left V 8 bases short and J 2 bases short, with 10 bases between. Germline values: CDR1 MNHNY, CDR2 SVGAGI (reference sequence). The CDR3 is CASGSSTYEQYF. As DNA, the CDR3 is TGTGCCAGCGGGTCAAGCACCTACGAGCAGTACTTC.

This chain uses TRBV7-6 with TRBJ2-7, with 9 bases fitting TRBD1. V gave up 3 bases and J gave up 6 bases; unmatched junction bases: 6. The CDR3 loop spans 14 amino acids. The germline V gene encodes CDR1 SGHVS and CDR2 FNYEAQ. CDR3 coding DNA: TGTGCCAGCAGCTTGGGACAGGGAGGGCGCGAGCAGTACTTC. Translated: CASSLGQGGREQYF.

This chain joins TRBV18 and TRBJ1-1; D is unclear. V was clipped by 5 bases and J by 3 bases, with 13 bases between them. CDR3 length equals 14 residues. In germline, CDR1 is KGHSH, CDR2 LQKENI. CDR3 sequence: CASSSAGRDTEAFF. CDR3 nucleotide sequence: TGTGCCAGCTCATCCGCCGGGCGGGACACTGAAGCTTTCTTT.

The chain employs TRBV4-3 and TRBJ1-3; the D is unclear. CDR3 length equals 15 residues. Looked up from germline, CDR1 is LGHNA and CDR2 is YSLEER. Trimming cost V 1 base and J 4 bases, with 11 bases left between them. For the CDR3, the DNA is TGCGCCAGCAGCCAAGGTCTAGCTACGGGAAACACCATATATTTT. This codes for CASSQGLATGNTIYF.

This clone was seen a few times. The chain couples TRBV7-3 to TRBJ1-1; possibly TRBD1 for D (5 bases). V was trimmed by 5 bases and J by 1 base, leaving 8 bases between them. This CDR3 contains 13 residues. Per germline, CDR1 SGHTA and CDR2 FQGTGA. The CDR3 loop reads CASSAQGNTEAFF. Here the CDR3 DNA reads TGTGCCAGCAGCGCCCAGGGGAACACTGAAGCTTTCTTT.

The CDR3 sequence is CASRADRDEKLFF. CDR3 nucleotides: TGTGCCAGTAGGGCCGACAGGGATGAAAAACTGTTTTTT. This chain links TRBV19 with TRBJ1-4, with 7 positions matching TRBD1. Germline V gives CDR1 LNHDA, CDR2 SQIVND (reference sequence). Losses at the gene ends were 6 bases for V and 6 bases for J; bases not matched to a gene: 4. The CDR3 spans 13 residues.